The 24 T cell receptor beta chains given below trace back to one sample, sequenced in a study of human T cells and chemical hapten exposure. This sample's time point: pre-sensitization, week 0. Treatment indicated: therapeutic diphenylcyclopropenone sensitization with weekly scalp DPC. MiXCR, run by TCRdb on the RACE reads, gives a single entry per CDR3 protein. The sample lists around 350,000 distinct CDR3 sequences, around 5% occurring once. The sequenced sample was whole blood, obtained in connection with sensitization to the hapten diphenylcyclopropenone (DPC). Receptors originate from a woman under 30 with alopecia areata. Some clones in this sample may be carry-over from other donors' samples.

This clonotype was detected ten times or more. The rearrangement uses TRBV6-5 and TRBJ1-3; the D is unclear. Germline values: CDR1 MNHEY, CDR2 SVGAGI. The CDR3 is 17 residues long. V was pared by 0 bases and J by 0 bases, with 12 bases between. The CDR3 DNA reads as TGTGCCAGCAGTTACTCGGCCAGTCTCGCCTCTGGAAACACCATATATTTT. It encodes CASSYSASLASGNTIYF.

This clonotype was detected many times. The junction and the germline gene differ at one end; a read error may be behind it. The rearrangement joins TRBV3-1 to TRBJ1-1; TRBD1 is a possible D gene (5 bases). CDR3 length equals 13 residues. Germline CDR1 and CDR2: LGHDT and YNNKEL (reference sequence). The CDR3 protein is CASSQIRDSDAFF. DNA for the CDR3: TGTGCCAGCAGCCAGATACGGGACTCTGATGCTTTCTTT.

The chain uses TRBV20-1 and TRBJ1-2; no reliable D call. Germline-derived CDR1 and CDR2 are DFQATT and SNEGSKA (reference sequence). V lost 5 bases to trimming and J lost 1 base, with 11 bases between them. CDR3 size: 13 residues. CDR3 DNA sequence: TGCAGTGCTTACAGCGGAGTTAACTATGGCTACACCTTC. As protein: CSAYSGVNYGYTF.

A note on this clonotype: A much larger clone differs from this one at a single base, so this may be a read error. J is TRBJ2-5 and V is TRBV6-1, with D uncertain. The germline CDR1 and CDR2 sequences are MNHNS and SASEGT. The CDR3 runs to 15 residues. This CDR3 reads CTSSEALANQETQYF. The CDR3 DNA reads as TGTACCAGCAGTGAAGCCCTGGCAAATCAAGAGACCCAGTACTTC.

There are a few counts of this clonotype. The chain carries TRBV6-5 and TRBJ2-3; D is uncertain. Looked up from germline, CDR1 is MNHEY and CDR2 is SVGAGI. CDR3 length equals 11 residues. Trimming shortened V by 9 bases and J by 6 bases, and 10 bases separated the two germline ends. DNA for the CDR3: TGTGCCAGTGCCCTTGCGGATACGCAGTATTTT. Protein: CASALADTQYF.

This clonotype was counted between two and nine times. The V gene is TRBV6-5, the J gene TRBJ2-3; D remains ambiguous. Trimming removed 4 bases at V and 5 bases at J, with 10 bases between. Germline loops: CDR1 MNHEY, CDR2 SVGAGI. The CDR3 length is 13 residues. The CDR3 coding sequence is TGTGCCAGCAGTTCCATCAATGAAGATACGCAGTATTTT. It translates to CASSSINEDTQYF.

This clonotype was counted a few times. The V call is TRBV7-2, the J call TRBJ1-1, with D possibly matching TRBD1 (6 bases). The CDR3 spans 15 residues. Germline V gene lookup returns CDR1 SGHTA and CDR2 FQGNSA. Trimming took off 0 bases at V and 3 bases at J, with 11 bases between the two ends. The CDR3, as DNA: TGTGCCAGCAGCTTAGCTCTAGGGGGAGACACTGAAGCTTTCTTT. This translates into CASSLALGGDTEAFF.

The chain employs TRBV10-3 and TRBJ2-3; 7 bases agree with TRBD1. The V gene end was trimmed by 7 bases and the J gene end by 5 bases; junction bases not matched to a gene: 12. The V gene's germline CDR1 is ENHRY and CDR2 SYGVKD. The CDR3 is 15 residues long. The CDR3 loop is CAITPTGYDGDTQYF. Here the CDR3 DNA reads TGTGCCATCACCCCGACAGGGTACGACGGAGATACGCAGTATTTT.

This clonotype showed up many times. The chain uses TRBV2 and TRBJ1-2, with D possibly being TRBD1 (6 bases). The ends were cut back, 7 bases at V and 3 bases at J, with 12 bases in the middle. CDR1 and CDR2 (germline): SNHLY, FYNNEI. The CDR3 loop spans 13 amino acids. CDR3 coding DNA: TGTGCCAGCAACATTGCAGGGGACTATGGCTACACCTTC. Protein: CASNIAGDYGYTF.

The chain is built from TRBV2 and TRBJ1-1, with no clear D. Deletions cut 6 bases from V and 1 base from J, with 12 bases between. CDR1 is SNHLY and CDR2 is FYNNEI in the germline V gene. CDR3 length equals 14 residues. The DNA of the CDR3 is TGTGCCAGCAGGGAAAGAACAGAGAACACTGAAGCTTTCTTT. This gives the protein CASRERTENTEAFF.

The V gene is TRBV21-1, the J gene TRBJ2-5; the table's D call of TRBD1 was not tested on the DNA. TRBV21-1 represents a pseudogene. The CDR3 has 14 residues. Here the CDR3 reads CAIPGGRLQETQYF. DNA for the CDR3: TGTGCCATCCCAGGGGGGCGCTTGCAAGAGACCCAGTACTTC.

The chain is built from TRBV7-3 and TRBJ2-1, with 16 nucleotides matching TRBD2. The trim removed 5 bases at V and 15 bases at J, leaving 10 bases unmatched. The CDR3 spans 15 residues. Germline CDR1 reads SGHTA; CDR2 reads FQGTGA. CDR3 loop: CASSNGTSGGAPRFF. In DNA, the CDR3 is TGTGCCAGCAGCAACGGGACTAGCGGGGGGGCCCCCAGGTTCTTC.

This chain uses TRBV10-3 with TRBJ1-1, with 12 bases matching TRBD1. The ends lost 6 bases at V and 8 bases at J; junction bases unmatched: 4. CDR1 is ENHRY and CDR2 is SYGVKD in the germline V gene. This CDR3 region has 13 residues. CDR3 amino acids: CAISSGQGAEAFF. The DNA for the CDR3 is TGTGCCATCAGCTCGGGACAGGGGGCGGAAGCTTTCTTT.

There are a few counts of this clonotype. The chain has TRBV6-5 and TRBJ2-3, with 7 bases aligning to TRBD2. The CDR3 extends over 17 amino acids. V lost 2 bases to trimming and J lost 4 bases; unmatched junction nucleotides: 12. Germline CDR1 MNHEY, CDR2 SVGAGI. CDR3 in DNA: TGTGCCAGCAGTTACCTCTATGCGGGGGAAGTAGCAGATACGCAGTATTTT. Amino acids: CASSYLYAGEVADTQYF.

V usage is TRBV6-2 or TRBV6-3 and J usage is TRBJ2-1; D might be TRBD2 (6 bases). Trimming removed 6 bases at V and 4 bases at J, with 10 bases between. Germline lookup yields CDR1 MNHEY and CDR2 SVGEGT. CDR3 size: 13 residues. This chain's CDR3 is CASREGLYNEQFF. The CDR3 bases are TGTGCCAGCAGGGAGGGACTTTACAATGAGCAGTTCTTC.

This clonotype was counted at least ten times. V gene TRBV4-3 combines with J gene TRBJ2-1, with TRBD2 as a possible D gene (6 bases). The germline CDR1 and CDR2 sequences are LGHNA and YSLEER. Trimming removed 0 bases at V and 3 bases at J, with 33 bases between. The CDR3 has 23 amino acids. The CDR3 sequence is CASSQEYMTWNKGGPGVYNEQFF. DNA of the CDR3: TGCGCCAGCAGCCAAGAGTACATGACTTGGAACAAGGGTGGCCCGGGGGTCTACAATGAGCAGTTCTTC.

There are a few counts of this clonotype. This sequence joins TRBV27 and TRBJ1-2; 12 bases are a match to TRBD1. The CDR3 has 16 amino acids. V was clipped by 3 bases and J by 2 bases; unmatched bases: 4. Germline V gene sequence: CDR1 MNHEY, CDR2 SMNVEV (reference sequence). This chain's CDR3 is CASSFRDRGLNYGYTF. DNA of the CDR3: TGTGCCAGCAGTTTCCGGGACAGGGGGCTCAACTATGGCTACACCTTC.

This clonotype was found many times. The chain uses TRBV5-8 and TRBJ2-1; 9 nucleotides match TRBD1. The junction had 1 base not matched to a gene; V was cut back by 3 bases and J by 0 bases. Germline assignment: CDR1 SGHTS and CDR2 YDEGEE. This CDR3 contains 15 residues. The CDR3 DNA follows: TGTGCCAGCAGCTCACAGGGGGCCTCCTACAATGAGCAGTTCTTC. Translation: CASSSQGASYNEQFF.

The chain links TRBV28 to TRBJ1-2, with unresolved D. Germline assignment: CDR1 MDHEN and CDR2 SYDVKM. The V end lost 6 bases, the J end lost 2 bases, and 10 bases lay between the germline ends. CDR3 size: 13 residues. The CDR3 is CASSPTKNYGYTF. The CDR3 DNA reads TGTGCCAGCAGCCCAACTAAGAACTATGGCTACACCTTC.

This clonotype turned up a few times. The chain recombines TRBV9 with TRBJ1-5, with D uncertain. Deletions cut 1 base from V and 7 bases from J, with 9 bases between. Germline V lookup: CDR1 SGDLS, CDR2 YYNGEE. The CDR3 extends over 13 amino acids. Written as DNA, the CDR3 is TGTGCCAGCAGCGTATCCCTGGGACAGCCCCAGCATTTT. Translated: CASSVSLGQPQHF.

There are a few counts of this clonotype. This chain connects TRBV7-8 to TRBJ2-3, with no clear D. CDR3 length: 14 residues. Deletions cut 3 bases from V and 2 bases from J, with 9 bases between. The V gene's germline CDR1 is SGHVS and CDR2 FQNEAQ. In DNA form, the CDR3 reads TGTGCCAGCAGCTTTCTATCTTCCACAGATACGCAGTATTTT. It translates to CASSFLSSTDTQYF. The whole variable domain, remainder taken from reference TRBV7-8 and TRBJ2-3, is GAGVSQSPRYKVAKRGQDVALRCDPISGHVSLFWYQQALGQGPEFLTYFQNEAQLDKSGLPSDRFFAERPEGSVSTLKIQRTQQEDSAVYLCASSFLSSTDTQYFGPGTRLTVL.

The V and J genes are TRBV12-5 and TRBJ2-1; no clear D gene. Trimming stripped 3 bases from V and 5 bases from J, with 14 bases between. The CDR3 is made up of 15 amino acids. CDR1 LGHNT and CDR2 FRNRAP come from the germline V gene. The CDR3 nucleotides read TGTGCTAGTGGTTTTGAACTGGGTTTCAACAATGAGCAGTTCTTC. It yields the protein CASGFELGFNNEQFF. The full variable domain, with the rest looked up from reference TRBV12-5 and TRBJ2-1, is DARVTQTPRHKVTEMGQEVTMRCQPILGHNTVFWYRQTMMQGLELLAYFRNRAPLDDSGMPKDRFSAEMPDATLATLKIQPSEPRDSAVYFCASGFELGFNNEQFFGPGTRLTVL.

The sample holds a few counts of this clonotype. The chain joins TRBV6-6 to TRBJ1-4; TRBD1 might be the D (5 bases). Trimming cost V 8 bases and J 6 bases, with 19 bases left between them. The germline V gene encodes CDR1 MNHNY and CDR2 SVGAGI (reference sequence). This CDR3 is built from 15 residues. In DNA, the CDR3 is TGTGCCAGCGGGGGACTGACAGCAATCGATGAAAAACTGTTTTTT. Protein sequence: CASGGLTAIDEKLFF.

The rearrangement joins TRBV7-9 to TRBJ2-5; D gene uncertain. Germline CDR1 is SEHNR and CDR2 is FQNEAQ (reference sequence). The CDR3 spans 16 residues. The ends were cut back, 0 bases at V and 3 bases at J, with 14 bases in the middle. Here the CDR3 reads CASSLAAWADEETQYF. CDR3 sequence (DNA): TGTGCCAGCAGCTTAGCCGCATGGGCAGATGAAGAGACCCAGTACTTC.